The sequence of this T cell receptor (beta chain) was determined in a study of metastatic and nonmetastatic thyroid tumors. This CDR3 has 15 residues. Trimming cost V 1 base and J 0 bases, with 4 bases left between them. CDR1 and CDR2 from the germline V gene are MNHNS and SASEGT. Prior to thyroid surgery, none of the patients had received any treatment. This clone was counted only a few times. In the authors' methods: Variation in CDR3 across clinicopathological groups served as the basis for constructing a distant-metastasis classifier in papillary thyroid cancer. TCRdb re-clonotyped the PCR reads through MiXCR. TCRdb's processing, not the study's, gives the V and J calls here. The table records 25,000 to 30,000 clones, 20% to 25% of them present only once.

J is TRBJ2-6 and V is TRBV6-1; D is undetermined. The specimen sequenced was blood. The receptor was derived from a male donor with papillary thyroid cancer or a benign thyroid nodule (not recorded which). Some clones in this sample may be carry-over from other donors' samples. The CDR3 loop is CASSEGGSGANVLTF. Written as DNA, the CDR3 is TGTGCCAGCAGTGAAGGTGGCTCTGGGGCCAACGTCCTGACTTTC.